This T cell receptor beta chain originates from a study of blood T cell repertoires in COVID-19. Study details: Acute and convalescent COVID-19 samples came from the United States, Italy and Spain.

The CDR3 spans 14 residues. Trimming removed 1 base from V and 1 base from J, with 8 bases in between. CDR1 SGDLS and CDR2 YYNGEE come from the germline V gene. The method was immunoSEQ multiplex PCR; TCRdb's version includes in-frame clones alone and lacks a portion of them. In the table there are tens of thousands of clones, more than 85% of which are singletons. The source material was peripheral blood. This chain uses TRBV9 with TRBJ1-1; D is unclear. The TCR originated in a man aged 40-55 years with active COVID-19. The DNA of the CDR3 is TGTGCCAGCAGCGTATTCCTAAAGAACACTGAAGCTTTCTTT. Its protein product is CASSVFLKNTEAFF.